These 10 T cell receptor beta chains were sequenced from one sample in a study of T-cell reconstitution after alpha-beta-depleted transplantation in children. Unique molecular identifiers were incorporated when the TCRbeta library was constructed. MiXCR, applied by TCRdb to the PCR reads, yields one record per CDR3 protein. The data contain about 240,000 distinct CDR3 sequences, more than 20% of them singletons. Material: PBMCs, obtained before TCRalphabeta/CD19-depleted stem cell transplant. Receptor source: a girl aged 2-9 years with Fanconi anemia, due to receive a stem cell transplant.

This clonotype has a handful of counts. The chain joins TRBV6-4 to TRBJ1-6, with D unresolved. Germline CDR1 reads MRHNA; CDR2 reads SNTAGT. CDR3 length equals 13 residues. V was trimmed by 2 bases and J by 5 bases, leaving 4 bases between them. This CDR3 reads CASSDRDNSPLHF. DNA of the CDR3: TGTGCCAGCAGTGACAGGGATAATTCACCCCTCCACTTT.

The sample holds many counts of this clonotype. CDR3 sequence (DNA): TGCAGTGCTAGAGATTCGGTGGTGAACACAGATACGCAGTATTTT. It is translated as CSARDSVVNTDTQYF. The chain carries TRBV20-1 and TRBJ2-3; D gene unclear. Deletions cut 0 bases from V and 2 bases from J, with 12 bases between. Per the germline V gene, CDR1 is DFQATT and CDR2 is SNEGSKA (reference sequence). This CDR3 spans 15 amino acids.

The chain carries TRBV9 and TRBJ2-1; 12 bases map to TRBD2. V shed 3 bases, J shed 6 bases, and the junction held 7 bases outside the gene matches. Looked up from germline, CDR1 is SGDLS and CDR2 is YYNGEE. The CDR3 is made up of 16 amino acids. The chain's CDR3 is CASSARTSGTLNEQFF. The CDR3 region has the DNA TGTGCCAGCAGCGCCCGGACTAGCGGGACCCTCAATGAGCAGTTCTTC.

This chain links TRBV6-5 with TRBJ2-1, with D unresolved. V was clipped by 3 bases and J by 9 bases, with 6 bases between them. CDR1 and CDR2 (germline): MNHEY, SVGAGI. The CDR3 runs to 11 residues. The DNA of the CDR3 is TGTGCCAGCAGTTATATTGGTGAGCAGTTCTTC. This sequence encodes CASSYIGEQFF.

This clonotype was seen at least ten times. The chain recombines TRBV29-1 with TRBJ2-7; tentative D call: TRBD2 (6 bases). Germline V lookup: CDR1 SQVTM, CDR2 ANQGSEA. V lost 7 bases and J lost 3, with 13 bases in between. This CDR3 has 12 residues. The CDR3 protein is CSGGTGLYEQYF. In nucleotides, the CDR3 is TGCAGCGGCGGGACGGGACTCTACGAGCAGTACTTC.

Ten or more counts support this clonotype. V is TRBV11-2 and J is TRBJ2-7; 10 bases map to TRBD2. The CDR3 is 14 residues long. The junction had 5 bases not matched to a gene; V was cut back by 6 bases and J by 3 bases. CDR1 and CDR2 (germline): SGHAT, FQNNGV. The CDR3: CASSKREGHYEQYF. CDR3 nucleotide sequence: TGTGCCAGCAGTAAGCGGGAGGGCCACTACGAGCAGTACTTC.

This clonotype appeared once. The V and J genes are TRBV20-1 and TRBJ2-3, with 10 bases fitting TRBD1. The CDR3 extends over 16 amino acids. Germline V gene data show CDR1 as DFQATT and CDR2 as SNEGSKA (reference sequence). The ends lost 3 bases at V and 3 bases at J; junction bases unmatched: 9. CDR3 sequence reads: CSASPPGQGTTDTQYF. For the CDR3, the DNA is TGCAGTGCTAGCCCTCCGGGACAGGGGACGACAGATACGCAGTATTTT.

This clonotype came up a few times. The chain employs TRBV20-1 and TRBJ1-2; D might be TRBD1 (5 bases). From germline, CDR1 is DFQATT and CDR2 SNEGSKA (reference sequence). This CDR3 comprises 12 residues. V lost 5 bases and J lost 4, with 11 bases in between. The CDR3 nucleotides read TGCAGTGCTCCAGGGAGTCCCTATGGCTACACCTTC. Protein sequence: CSAPGSPYGYTF.

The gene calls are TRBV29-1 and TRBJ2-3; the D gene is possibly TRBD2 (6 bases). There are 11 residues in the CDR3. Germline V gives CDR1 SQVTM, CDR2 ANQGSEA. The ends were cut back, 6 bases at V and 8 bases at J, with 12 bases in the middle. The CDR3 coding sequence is TGCAGCGTGGGGACTCTAGGTACGCAGTATTTT. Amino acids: CSVGTLGTQYF.

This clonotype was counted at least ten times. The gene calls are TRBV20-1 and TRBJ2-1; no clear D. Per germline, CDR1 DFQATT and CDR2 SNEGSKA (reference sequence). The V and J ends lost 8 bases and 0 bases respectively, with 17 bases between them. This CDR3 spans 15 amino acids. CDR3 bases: TGCAGTACTGCCCAGACTGAACACTCCTACAATGAGCAGTTCTTC. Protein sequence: CSTAQTEHSYNEQFF.